The clone carrying this T cell receptor (beta chain) was observed a few times. Its specificity is unknown. With 7 bases removed from V and 2 bases from J, the gap between germline ends came to 15 bases. The germline CDR1 and CDR2 sequences are MNHEY and SVGEGT. CDR3 length equals 15 residues. TCRdb analysed the reads with MiXCR anew, one entry per CDR3 protein. Of under 800,000 distinct CDR3 sequences listed, around 24% were seen once; the top ten hold 8%. This specimen comes from a study of T cell repertoires in cytomegalovirus infection. Whole-study findings and limits: Ex vivo, HLA-C-restricted CMV-specific TCR beta clonotypes prevailed over the rest of the response.

This receptor was taken from a human donor in good health (CMV status not recorded). Some clones in this sample may be carry-over from other donors' samples. This sequence joins TRBV6-2 or TRBV6-3 and TRBJ1-5; D gene uncertain. Source material: CD8+ T cells from PBMCs. The CDR3, as DNA: TGTGCCAGCACCCCCCCCGGGTTTCGCAATCAGCCCCAGCATTTT. It specifies CASTPPGFRNQPQHF.